The 10 T cell receptor beta chains given below trace back to one sample, sequenced in a study of T cell responses to AZD1222 COVID-19 vaccine. Data came from immunoSEQ multiplex PCR; TCRdb stores just in-frame clones and leaves some out. Found here are 100,000 to 150,000 clones, more than 70% of them singletons; the top ten hold less than 2%. Sequencing used peripheral blood, obtained on day 0 of AZD1222 vaccination. The receptors come from an adult in good health.

This clone occurred once. The gene calls are TRBV5-1 and TRBJ2-1, with 7 bases identical to TRBD2. There are 17 residues in the CDR3. Germline CDR1 reads SGHRS; CDR2 reads YFSETQ. J gave up 11 bases and V 1 base, and 18 bases lay outside the gene matches. The CDR3 is CASSLSSWEGRSNQQFF. CDR3 nucleotides: TGCGCCAGCAGCTTGTCCTCCTGGGAGGGCCGATCGAATCAGCAGTTCTTC. The full variable domain, rest sourced from reference TRBV5-1 and TRBJ2-1, is KAGVTQTPRYLIKTRGQQVTLSCSPISGHRSVSWYQQTPGQGLQFLFEYFSETQRNKGNFPGRFSGRQFSNSRSEMNVSTLELGDSALYLCASSLSSWEGRSNQQFFGPGTRLTVL.

The chain couples TRBV30 to TRBJ1-1; 8 positions agree with TRBD1. The CDR3 runs 14 residues. The germline V gene encodes CDR1 GTSNPN and CDR2 SVGIG (reference sequence). The junction had 9 bases not matched to a gene; V was cut back by 5 bases and J by 4 bases. The chain's CDR3 is CAWDLGQGTTEAFF. Written as DNA, the CDR3 is TGTGCCTGGGACCTCGGACAGGGAACCACTGAAGCTTTCTTT.

This chain uses TRBV20-1 with TRBJ1-1; D call uncertain. Trimming left V 3 bases short and J 5 bases short, with 16 bases between. The CDR3 covers 14 residues. CDR1 is DFQATT, CDR2 SNEGSKA, per germline (reference sequence). The CDR3 protein is CSASPTGVRTEAFF. In nucleotides, the CDR3 is TGCAGTGCTAGTCCCACCGGGGTGAGGACTGAAGCTTTCTTT.

This clone was observed a handful of times. The genes are TRBV25-1 and TRBJ1-2, with D perhaps TRBD1 (5 bases). The V end was cut by 5 bases, the J end by 3 bases, with 22 bases between. The CDR3 is made up of 17 amino acids. The germline gives CDR1 MGHDK, CDR2 SYGVNS. The CDR3 reads CASSPIEGPLGDYGYTF. The DNA for the CDR3 is TGTGCCAGCAGTCCAATCGAGGGGCCCCTCGGTGACTATGGCTACACCTTC.

The V and J genes are TRBV6-5 and TRBJ2-3; D remains ambiguous. Trimming left V 1 base short and J 3 bases short, with 5 bases between. Germline V gene sequence: CDR1 MNHEY, CDR2 SVGAGI. The CDR3 extends over 13 amino acids. CDR3 coding DNA: TGTGCCAGCAGTTACTTTCAAACAGATACGCAGTATTTT. As protein: CASSYFQTDTQYF.

V gene TRBV7-8 combines with J gene TRBJ1-2, with 7 positions matching TRBD1. There are 17 residues in the CDR3. V shed 1 base, J shed 1 base, and the junction held 9 bases outside the gene matches. CDR1 and CDR2 from the germline V gene are SGHVS and FQNEAQ. The CDR3 here is CASSLVLGTELNYGYTF. CDR3 DNA: TGTGCCAGCAGCTTAGTCCTGGGGACAGAACTTAACTATGGCTACACCTTC.

V and J are TRBV6-1 and TRBJ1-6; D is uncertain. With 3 bases removed from V and 3 bases from J, the gap between germline ends came to 9 bases. CDR1 MNHNS and CDR2 SASEGT come from the germline V gene. The CDR3 runs 15 residues. The CDR3: CASSDQDLYNSPLHF. The CDR3, as DNA: TGTGCCAGCAGTGATCAGGACCTCTATAATTCACCCCTCCACTTT.

This chain links TRBV6-1 with TRBJ1-2; D ambiguous. Germline CDR1 is MNHNS and CDR2 is SASEGT. The V end lost 2 bases, the J end lost 3 bases, and 10 bases lay between the germline ends. This CDR3 comprises 14 residues. The CDR3 reads CASSEHDTYYGYTF. Written as DNA, the CDR3 is TGTGCCAGCAGTGAACACGACACCTACTATGGCTACACCTTC.

The rearrangement joins TRBV6-5 to TRBJ1-6; 10 nucleotides align to TRBD1. The germline gives CDR1 MNHEY, CDR2 SVGAGI. The trim removed 5 bases at V and 9 bases at J, leaving 4 bases unmatched. This CDR3 has 14 residues. The CDR3 DNA sequence: TGTGCCAGCAGTCGACAGGGGGCGCGTTCACCCCTCCACTTT. Amino acid sequence: CASSRQGARSPLHF.

The CDR3 sequence: CASSMGVWGSDQPQHF. DNA for the CDR3: TGTGCCAGTAGTATGGGAGTCTGGGGCTCGGATCAGCCCCAGCATTTT. V gene TRBV19 combines with J gene TRBJ1-5; maybe TRBD1 (5 bases). The CDR3 is 16 residues long. Trimming took off 3 bases at V and 5 bases at J, with 17 bases between the two ends. CDR1 LNHDA and CDR2 SQIVND come from the germline V gene (reference sequence).